The 20 T cell receptor beta chains below were found in one sample sequenced in a study of blood T cell repertoires in COVID-19. TCRdb keeps only in-frame clones here, not all; method: immunoSEQ multiplex PCR. The data show under 250,000 clones, with approximately 82% seen just once and about 1.9% held by the top ten. Sequences were obtained from peripheral blood. Receptors were obtained from a man younger than 40 who had recovered from COVID-19.

This clone was recorded only once. This chain connects TRBV4-1 to TRBJ2-7, with 8 bases identical to TRBD1. Germline CDR1 is MGHRA and CDR2 is YSYEKL. The CDR3 is 13 amino acids. The ends lost 0 bases at V and 9 bases at J; junction bases unmatched: 4. The CDR3 DNA is TGCGCCAGCAGCCAAGAGCCCGGACAGGGGCAGTACTTC. Protein sequence: CASSQEPGQGQYF.

CDR3 nucleotides: TGTGCCAGCAGATTAACAGGGGGCTATGCTTTCTTT. Its protein product is CASRLTGGYAFF. The chain recombines TRBV6-6 with TRBJ1-1, with 9 bases fitting TRBD1. After removal of 6 bases from V and 11 bases from J, the junction contained 7 bases not matched to a gene. The CDR3 has 12 residues. Germline CDR1 MNHNY, CDR2 SVGAGI (reference sequence).

The J gene is TRBJ1-2, the V gene TRBV3-1 (or the pseudogene TRBV3-2); D gene ambiguous. CDR3 length: 16 residues. V was clipped by 3 bases and J by 4 bases, with 18 bases between them. Germline loops: CDR1 LGHDT, CDR2 YNNKEL (reference sequence). The CDR3 nucleotides read TGTGCCAGCAGCCACAGAACAACCGGGAGGAGCTATGGCTACACCTTC. Amino acid sequence: CASSHRTTGRSYGYTF.

Remarks on this clone: A junction end diverges from the germline sequence, so it may reflect a read error. The genes are TRBV5-4 and TRBJ2-5; a weak D match, TRBD1 (6 bases). This CDR3 has 14 residues. CDR1 and CDR2 (germline): SGHNT, YYREEE (reference sequence). The DNA of the CDR3 is TGTGCGAGCAGCCCCCTAGGACAGCAAGAGACCCAGTACTTC. Its protein product is CASSPLGQQETQYF. The entire variable domain, with the rest obtained from reference TRBV5-4 and TRBJ2-5, is as follows: ETGVTQSPTHLIKTRGQQVTLRCSSQSGHNTVSWYQQALGQGPQFIFQYYREEENGRGNFPPRFSGLQFPNYSSELNVNALELDDSALYLCASSPLGQQETQYFGPGTRLLVL.

This clone was recorded once. V and J are TRBV7-3 and TRBJ2-3, with D tentatively TRBD2 (6 bases). In germline, CDR1 is SGHTA, CDR2 FQGTGA. Trimming pared 1 base from V and 3 bases from J, leaving 8 bases between. The CDR3 has 14 amino acids. The CDR3 sequence is CASSLIGGTDTQYF. The DNA of the CDR3 is TGTGCCAGCAGCTTAATTGGGGGGACAGATACGCAGTATTTT.

The gene calls are TRBV4-1 and TRBJ1-5; TRBD1 agrees at 7 bases. J gave up 10 bases and V 1 base, and 7 bases lay outside the gene matches. In germline, CDR1 is MGHRA, CDR2 YSYEKL. This CDR3 contains 14 residues. CDR3 region: CASSQVPRGHPQHF. CDR3 sequence (DNA): TGCGCCAGCAGCCAAGTGCCAAGGGGGCATCCCCAGCATTTT.

This clone was picked up a small number of times. The chain recombines TRBV9 with TRBJ1-2, with TRBD1 as a possible D gene (6 bases). The CDR3 runs to 14 residues. CDR1 and CDR2 (germline): SGDLS, YYNGEE. V lost 3 bases, J lost 7 bases, and 16 bases lay in between. The CDR3 DNA reads as TGTGCCAGCAGCGGATCCGACAGGTTTTTTGGCTACACCTTC. Amino acid sequence: CASSGSDRFFGYTF. Full variable domain (rest looked up from reference TRBV9 and TRBJ1-2): DSGVTQTPKHLITATGQRVTLRCSPRSGDLSVYWYQQSLDQGLQFLIQYYNGEERAKGNILERFSAQQFPDLHSELNLSSLELGDSALYFCASSGSDRFFGYTFGSGTRLTVV.

This rearrangement joins TRBV6-5 to TRBJ2-2, with 7 nucleotides matching TRBD1. With 6 bases clipped from V and 6 bases from J, the junction kept 10 bases outside the gene matches. CDR3 length equals 15 residues. CDR1 and CDR2 from the germline V gene are MNHEY and SVGAGI. CDR3 loop: CASRETGRGAGELFF. The CDR3 nucleotides read TGTGCCAGCAGGGAGACAGGGCGAGGGGCCGGGGAGCTGTTTTTT.

This chain uses TRBV4-1 with TRBJ1-5; 8 nucleotides match TRBD1. CDR3 length equals 16 residues. Germline assignment: CDR1 MGHRA and CDR2 YSYEKL. Trimming took 0 bases from V and 1 from J; bases not matched to a gene: 2. The CDR3 nucleotides are TGCGCCAGCAGCCAAGAACCAGGGGGCAGCAATCAGCCCCAGCATTTT. Protein product: CASSQEPGGSNQPQHF.

The gene calls are TRBV7-2 and TRBJ2-1; 11 nucleotides match TRBD2. After removal of 5 bases from V and 10 bases from J, the junction contained 10 bases not matched to a gene. Germline V gene lookup returns CDR1 SGHTA and CDR2 FQGNSA. CDR3 length: 15 amino acids. In DNA, the CDR3 is TGTGCCAGCAGCCCGAGACTAGCGGGGTCCCGGGAGCAGTTCTTC. Encoded protein: CASSPRLAGSREQFF.

The CDR3 nucleotides are TGTGCCAGCAGCCAAGAGTCAGGATACACTAATTCACCCCTCCACTTT. This sequence encodes CASSQESGYTNSPLHF. The chain carries TRBV3-1 (or the pseudogene TRBV3-2) and TRBJ1-6; D unclear. This CDR3 has 16 residues. Germline V lookup: CDR1 LGHDT, CDR2 YNNKEL (reference sequence). Trimming took 0 bases from V and 6 from J, leaving 12 bases between them.

The V call is TRBV18, the J call TRBJ2-7; D is perhaps TRBD2 (7 bases). The CDR3 totals 14 residues. Trimming stripped 6 bases from V and 2 bases from J, with 14 bases between. Per germline, CDR1 KGHSH and CDR2 LQKENI. The DNA of the CDR3 is TGTGCCAGCTCGCTCGGGGGGCCCCCCTACGAGCAGTACTTC. Translated, it gives CASSLGGPPYEQYF.

CDR3 in amino acids: CASSEDGQDTGELFF. CDR3 sequence (DNA): TGTGCCAGCAGTGAAGATGGTCAGGACACCGGGGAGCTGTTTTTT. The J gene is TRBJ2-2, the V gene TRBV2; no definite D call. From germline, CDR1 is SNHLY and CDR2 FYNNEI. This CDR3 has 15 amino acids. With 1 base removed from V and 3 bases from J, the gap between germline ends came to 9 bases.

This rearrangement joins TRBV5-1 to TRBJ1-2, with TRBD1 matching 10 bases. The CDR3 sequence is 12 residues long. From germline, CDR1 is SGHRS and CDR2 YFSETQ. V lost 3 bases to trimming and J lost 11 bases; unmatched junction nucleotides: 4. CDR3 sequence (DNA): TGCGCCAGCAGCTCCGAGGACAGGGGGTACACCTTC. Translating gives CASSSEDRGYTF.

The J gene is TRBJ2-7, the V gene TRBV12-3 or TRBV12-4; 7 bases are a match to TRBD2. There are 12 residues in the CDR3. The V gene end was trimmed by 8 bases and the J gene end by 6 bases; junction bases not matched to a gene: 7. The CDR3 DNA follows: TGTGCCAGCGCAGAGACTAGCTTCGAGCAGTACTTC. Residues: CASAETSFEQYF.

The V gene is TRBV12-5, the J gene TRBJ2-7; 12 bases map to TRBD2. The CDR3 has 18 residues. J gave up 0 bases and V 0 bases, and 6 bases lay outside the gene matches. Germline assignment: CDR1 LGHNT and CDR2 FRNRAP. CDR3 residues: CASGLVQLAGGSSYEQYV. CDR3 nucleotide sequence: TGTGCTAGTGGTTTGGTACAACTAGCGGGGGGAAGCTCCTACGAGCAGTACGTC.

CDR3 nucleotide sequence: TGTGCCATCCAACTGGACAGGGAAGGTGAGCAGTTCTTC. Its protein is CAIQLDREGEQFF. The chain has TRBV10-3 and TRBJ2-1; 8 bases align to TRBD1. The CDR3 length is 13 residues. Per the germline V gene, CDR1 is ENHRY and CDR2 is SYGVKD. The V segment lost 8 bases and the J segment 9 bases; nucleotides outside the gene matches: 9.

A few counts support this clone. The chain carries TRBV4-2 and TRBJ2-1; 8 bases are a match to TRBD2. This CDR3 is built from 16 residues. Germline loops: CDR1 LGHNA, CDR2 YNFKEQ. The V segment lost 0 bases and the J segment 9 bases; nucleotides outside the gene matches: 10. CDR3 residues: CASSQDTQRGPSEQFF. DNA of the CDR3: TGTGCCAGCAGCCAAGATACACAGCGGGGGCCGTCTGAGCAGTTCTTC.

This sequence joins TRBV6-4 and TRBJ1-5; D call uncertain. Looked up from germline, CDR1 is MRHNA and CDR2 is SNTAGT. With 4 bases removed from V and 3 bases from J, the gap between germline ends came to 7 bases. The length of the CDR3 is 13 residues. CDR3 sequence: CASSAGVNQPQHF. The CDR3 DNA reads TGTGCCAGCAGTGCCGGGGTCAATCAGCCCCAGCATTTT.

The chain uses TRBV5-1 and TRBJ1-4; D unresolved. CDR1 and CDR2 from the germline V gene are SGHRS and YFSETQ. V lost 1 base and J 3 bases, leaving 10 bases between the germline ends. There are 15 residues in the CDR3. The CDR3 nucleotides are TGCGCCAGCAGCTTGACGGGATTAGCTAATGAAAAACTGTTTTTT. Its protein is CASSLTGLANEKLFF.